This T cell receptor beta chain came from a study of T-cell memory formation after mild COVID-19. Overall study: TCR clusters showed largely donor specificity.

The CDR3 is made up of 12 amino acids. Trimming at V came to 10 bases and at J to 3 bases, leaving 6 bases not matched to a gene. CDR1 MNHEY and CDR2 SMNVEV come from the germline V gene (reference sequence). This clonotype was seen more than once but under ten times. Antigen: not known. TCR alpha and TCR beta cDNA libraries carrying sample barcodes and UMIs were produced by 5'RACE using constant-segment primers. TCRdb recomputed calls from the 5' RACE reads with MiXCR, one row per CDR3 protein. The profile shows under 300,000 distinct CDR3 sequences, roughly 8.2% of them singletons. Study observations and caveats: Balance between CD4 and CD8 was seen in clones contracting day 15 to 85, and a CD4+ lean was seen in later expanders. Memory sampled before infection contained some responding clones, suggesting cross-reactive memory joined.

This TCR came from a man younger than 35 who had mild COVID-19 (a few samples of this study predate the infection). Cell type and time point are not known. The sequenced sample consisted of PBMCs or a T cell subset sorted from them (not recorded which). The gene calls are TRBV27 and TRBJ2-7; 7 nucleotides line up with TRBD1. The CDR3, as DNA: TGTGCCATAGGACAGGCCGACTACGAGCAGTACTTC. It specifies CAIGQADYEQYF.